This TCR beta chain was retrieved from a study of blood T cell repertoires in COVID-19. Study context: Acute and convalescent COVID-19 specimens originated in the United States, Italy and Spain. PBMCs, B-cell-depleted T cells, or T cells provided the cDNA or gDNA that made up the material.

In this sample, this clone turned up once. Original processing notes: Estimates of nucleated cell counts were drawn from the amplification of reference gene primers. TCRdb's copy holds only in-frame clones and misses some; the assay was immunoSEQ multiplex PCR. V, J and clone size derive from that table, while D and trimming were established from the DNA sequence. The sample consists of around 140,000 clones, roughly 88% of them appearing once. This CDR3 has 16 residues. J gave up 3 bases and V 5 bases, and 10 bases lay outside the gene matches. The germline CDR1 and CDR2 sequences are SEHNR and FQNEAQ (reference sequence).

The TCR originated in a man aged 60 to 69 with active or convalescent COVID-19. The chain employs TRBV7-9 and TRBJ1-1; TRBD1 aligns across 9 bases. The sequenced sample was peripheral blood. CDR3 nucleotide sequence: TGTGCCAGCAGCCCATCCGGACAGGGGAGTTACACTGAAGCTTTCTTT. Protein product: CASSPSGQGSYTEAFF.